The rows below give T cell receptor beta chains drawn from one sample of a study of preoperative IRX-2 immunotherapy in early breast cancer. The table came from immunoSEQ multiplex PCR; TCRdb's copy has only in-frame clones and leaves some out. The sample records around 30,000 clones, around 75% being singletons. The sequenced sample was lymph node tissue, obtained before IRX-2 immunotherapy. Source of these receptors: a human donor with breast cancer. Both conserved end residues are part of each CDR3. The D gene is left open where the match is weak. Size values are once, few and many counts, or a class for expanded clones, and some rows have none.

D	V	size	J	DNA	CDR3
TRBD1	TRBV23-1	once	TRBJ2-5	TGCGCCAGCAGCCATAGGACAGGATTCCGGCAAGAGACCCAGTACTTC	CASSHRTGFRQETQYF
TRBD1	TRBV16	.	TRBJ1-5	TGTGCCAGCAGCCAATATTTGAGGACAGGTGATAGCAATCAGCCCCAGCATTTT	CASSQYLRTGDSNQPQHF
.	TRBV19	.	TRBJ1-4	TGTGCCAGTAGTTTAGGGACGGCAGGCAGAAATGAAAAACTGTTTTTT	CASSLGTAGRNEKLFF
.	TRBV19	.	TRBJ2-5	TGTGCCAGTACCCCACAGGGCGGGTACCAAGAGACCCAGTACTTC	CASTPQGGYQETQYF
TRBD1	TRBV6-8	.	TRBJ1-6	TGTGCCAGCAGTTACGGTGGGACAGGGCTCCGTCCCCTCCACTTT	CASSYGGTGLRPLHF
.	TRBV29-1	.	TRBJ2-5	TGCAGCGTTGACGGGGAATTTCACGAGACCCAGTACTTC	CSVDGEFHETQYF
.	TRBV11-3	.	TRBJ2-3	TGTGCCAGCAGCCTACGACAGGCGAGCACAGATACGCAGTATTTT	CASSLRQASTDTQYF
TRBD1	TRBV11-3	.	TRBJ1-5	TGTGCCAGCAGCCGACAGGGTAGTAGCAATCAGCCCCAGCATTTT	CASSRQGSSNQPQHF
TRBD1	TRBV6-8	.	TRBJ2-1	TGTGCCAGCGGAACGGGACAGCCTTCATCCGAGCAGTTCTTC	CASGTGQPSSEQFF
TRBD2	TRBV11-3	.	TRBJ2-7	TGTGCCAGCAGCCAAGCGCTCAGCGGGGGGGCAAGGGAGCAGTACTTC	CASSQALSGGAREQYF
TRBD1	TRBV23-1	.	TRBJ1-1	TGCGCCAGCAGCTTAGGGCCCGGACAGGGGTTCACTGAAGCTTTCTTT	CASSLGPGQGFTEAFF
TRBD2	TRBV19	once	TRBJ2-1	TGTGCCAGTAATAGCGGGGGAACCTACAATGAGCAGTTCTTC	CASNSGGTYNEQFF
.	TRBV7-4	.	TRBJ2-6	TGTGCCAGCAGCATCTTGGGGGCCAACGTCCTGACTTTC	CASSILGANVLTF
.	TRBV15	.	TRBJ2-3	TGTGCCACAAGGGGGATTGGGGGGCGCAAAGATACGCAGTATTTT	CATRGIGGRKDTQYF
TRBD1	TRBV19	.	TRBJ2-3	TGTGCCAGTAGAATAACAGGGGGCAGGGGAGATACGCAGTATTTT	CASRITGGRGDTQYF
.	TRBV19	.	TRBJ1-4	TGTGCCAGTAGTATGACCTCCACCGACAAGCTGTTTTTT	CASSMTSTDKLFF
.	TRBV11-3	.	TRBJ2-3	TGTGCCAGCAGCCTAGAACGGGGGCGGGCAGATACGCAGTATTTT	CASSLERGRADTQYF
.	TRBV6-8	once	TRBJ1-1	TGTGCCAGCAGTTGGAGGAGGATGAACACTGAAGCTTTCTTT	CASSWRRMNTEAFF
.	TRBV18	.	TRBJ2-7	TGTGCCAGCTCACGAGTGAGGGACTACGAGCAGTACTTC	CASSRVRDYEQYF
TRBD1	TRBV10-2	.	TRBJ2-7	TGCGCCAGCAGCAGTTATACAGGGGGCTACGAGCAGTACTTC	CASSSYTGGYEQYF
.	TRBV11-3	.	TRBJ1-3	TGTGCCAGCAGCAAATTTGGACCGACCTTCTCTGGAAACACCATATATTTT	CASSKFGPTFSGNTIYF
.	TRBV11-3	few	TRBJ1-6	TGTGCCAGCAGCTTGAAGGGGGAACTATGGTCACCCCTCCACTTT	CASSLKGELWSPLHF
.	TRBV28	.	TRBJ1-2	TGTGCCAGCAGTTCTTTCAGGGAGACGGTCTATGGCTACACCTTC	CASSSFRETVYGYTF
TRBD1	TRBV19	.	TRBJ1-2	TGTGCCAGTGGACAGGGATCACATCCGTACTATGGCTACACCTTC	CASGQGSHPYYGYTF
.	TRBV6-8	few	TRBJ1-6	TGTGCCAGCAGTTACGGGGCACCCTCGTCCCTCCACTTT	CASSYGAPSSLHF
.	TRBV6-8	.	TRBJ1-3	TGTGCCATCAGGGGCGGAGGAGACACCATATATTTT	CAIRGGGDTIYF
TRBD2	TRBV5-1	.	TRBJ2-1	TGCGCCAGCAGCTTGGAAGCGGGATGGGGCAATGAGCAGTTCTTC	CASSLEAGWGNEQFF
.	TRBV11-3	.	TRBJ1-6	TGTGCCAGCAGCACCTCAGACAGTGCTTATAATTCACCCCTCCACTTT	CASSTSDSAYNSPLHF
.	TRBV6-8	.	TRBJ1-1	TGTGCCAGCAGTTACGAAACGGGGGTGAACACTGAAGCTTTCTTT	CASSYETGVNTEAFF
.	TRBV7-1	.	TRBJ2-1	TGTGCCAGCAGCTTAAGCCGGGGGGCGGCCCTCTACAATGAGCAGTTCTTC	CASSLSRGAALYNEQFF
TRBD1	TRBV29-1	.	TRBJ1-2	TGCAGCGCCGGGGGACAGGGGACAGGCTACACCTTC	CSAGGQGTGYTF
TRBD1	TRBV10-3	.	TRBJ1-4	TGTGCCATCAGTGAGGGGACAGGGGTAGGAGAAAAACTGTTTTTT	CAISEGTGVGEKLFF